This TCR beta chain was identified in a study of OX40 agonist ivuxolimab in advanced cancers. Study context: Ivuxolimab, which patients received intravenously every 2 weeks, was dosed at 0.01 to 10 mg/kg.

Germline V gene lookup returns CDR1 SGHNT and CDR2 YENEEA. This CDR3 has 13 amino acids. V was shortened by 5 bases and J by 2 bases, with 6 bases between the two germline ends. The table came from immunoSEQ multiplex PCR; TCRdb's copy has only in-frame clones and leaves some out. The profile shows fewer than 75,000 clones, about 91% of them singletons. V and J are TRBV11-3 and TRBJ2-2; D remains unclear. The input for sequencing was CD4+ or CD8+ T cells sorted from blood, taken in a trial of the OX40 agonist ivuxolimab. This receptor was obtained from an adult with an advanced solid tumor such as melanoma, head and neck, liver or kidney cancer. The CDR3 reads CASSIQNTGELFF. The CDR3 DNA reads as TGTGCCAGCAGCATTCAAAACACCGGGGAGCTGTTTTTT.